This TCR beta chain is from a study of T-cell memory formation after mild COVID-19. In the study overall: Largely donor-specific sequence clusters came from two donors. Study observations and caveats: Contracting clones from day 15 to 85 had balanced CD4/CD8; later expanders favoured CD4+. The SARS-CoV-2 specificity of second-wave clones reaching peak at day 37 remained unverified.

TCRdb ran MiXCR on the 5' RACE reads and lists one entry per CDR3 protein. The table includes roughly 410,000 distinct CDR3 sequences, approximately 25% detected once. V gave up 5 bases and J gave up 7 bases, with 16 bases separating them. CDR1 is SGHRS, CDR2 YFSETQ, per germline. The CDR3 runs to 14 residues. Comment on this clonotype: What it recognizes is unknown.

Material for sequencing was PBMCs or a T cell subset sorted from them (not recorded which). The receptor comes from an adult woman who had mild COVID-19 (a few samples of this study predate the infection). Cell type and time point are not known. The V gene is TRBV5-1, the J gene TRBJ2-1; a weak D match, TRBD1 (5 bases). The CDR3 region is CASRRQGMGNEQFF. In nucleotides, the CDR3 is TGCGCCAGCAGACGTCAGGGAATGGGAAATGAGCAGTTCTTC.